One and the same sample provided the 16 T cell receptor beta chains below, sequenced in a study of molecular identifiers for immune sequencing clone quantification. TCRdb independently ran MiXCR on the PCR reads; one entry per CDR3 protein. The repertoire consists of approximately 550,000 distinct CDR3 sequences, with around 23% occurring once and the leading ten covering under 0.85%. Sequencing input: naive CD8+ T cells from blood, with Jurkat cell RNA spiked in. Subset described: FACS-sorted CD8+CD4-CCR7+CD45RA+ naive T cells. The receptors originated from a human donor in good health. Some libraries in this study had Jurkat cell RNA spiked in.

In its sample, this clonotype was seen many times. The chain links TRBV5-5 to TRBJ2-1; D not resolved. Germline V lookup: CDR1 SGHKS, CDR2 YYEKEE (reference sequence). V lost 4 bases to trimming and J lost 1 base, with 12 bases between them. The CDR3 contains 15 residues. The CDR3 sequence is CASSPRVVSYNEQFF. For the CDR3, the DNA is TGTGCCAGCAGCCCAAGGGTTGTTTCCTACAATGAGCAGTTCTTC.

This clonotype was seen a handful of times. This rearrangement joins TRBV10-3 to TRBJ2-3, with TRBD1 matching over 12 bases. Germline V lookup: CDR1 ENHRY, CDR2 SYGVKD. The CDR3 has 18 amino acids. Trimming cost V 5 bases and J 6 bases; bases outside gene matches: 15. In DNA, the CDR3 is TGTGCCATCAGTCTGCTCGCGGGACAGGGGGCATCATTTGATACGCAGTATTTT. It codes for CAISLLAGQGASFDTQYF.

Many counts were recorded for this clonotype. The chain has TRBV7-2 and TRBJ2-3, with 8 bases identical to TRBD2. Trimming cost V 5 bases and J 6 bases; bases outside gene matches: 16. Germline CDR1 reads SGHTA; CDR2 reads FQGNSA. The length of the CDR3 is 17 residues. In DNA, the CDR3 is TGTGCCAGCAGCCCGAGCTGGGGTGGTAGCGGGATTGATACGCAGTATTTT. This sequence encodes CASSPSWGGSGIDTQYF. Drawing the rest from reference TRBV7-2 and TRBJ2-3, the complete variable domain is GAGVSQSPSNKVTEKGKDVELRCDPISGHTALYWYRQSLGQGLEFLIYFQGNSAPDKSGLPSDRFSAERTGGSVSTLTIQRTQQEDSAVYLCASSPSWGGSGIDTQYFGPGTRLTVL.

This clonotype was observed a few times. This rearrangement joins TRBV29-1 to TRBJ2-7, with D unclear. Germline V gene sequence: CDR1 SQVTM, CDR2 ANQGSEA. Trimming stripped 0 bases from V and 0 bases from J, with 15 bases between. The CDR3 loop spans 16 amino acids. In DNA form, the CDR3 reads TGCAGCGTTGAAGATCCGAATGCGGCAGGCTCCTACGAGCAGTACTTC. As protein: CSVEDPNAAGSYEQYF.

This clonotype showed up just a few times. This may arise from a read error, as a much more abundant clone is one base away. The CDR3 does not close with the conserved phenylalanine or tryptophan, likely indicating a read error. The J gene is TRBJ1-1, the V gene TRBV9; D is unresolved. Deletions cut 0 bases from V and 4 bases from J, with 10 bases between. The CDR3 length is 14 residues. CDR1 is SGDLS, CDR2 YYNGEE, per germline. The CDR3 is CASSVAAEGTEAFI. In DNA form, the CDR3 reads TGTGCCAGCAGCGTAGCAGCAGAGGGCACTGAAGCTTTCATT.

This chain's CDR3 is CASSLNGGGEQYF. DNA for the CDR3: TGTGCCAGCAGCCTTAACGGGGGTGGCGAGCAGTACTTC. The V call is TRBV7-2, the J call TRBJ2-7, with a weak D call TRBD2 (6 bases). CDR3 size: 13 residues. Trimming removed 5 bases from V and 6 bases from J, with 14 bases in between. Germline V CDR1 and CDR2: SGHTA, FQGNSA.

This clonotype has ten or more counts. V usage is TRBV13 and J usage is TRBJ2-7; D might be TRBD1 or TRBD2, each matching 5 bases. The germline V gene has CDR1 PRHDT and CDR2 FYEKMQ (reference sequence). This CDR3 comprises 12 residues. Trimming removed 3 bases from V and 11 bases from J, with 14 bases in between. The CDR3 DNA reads TGTGCCAGCAGCTTGCCAGAGGGGTACAAGTACTTC. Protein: CASSLPEGYKYF. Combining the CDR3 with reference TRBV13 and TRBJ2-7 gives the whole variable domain AAGVIQSPRHLIKEKRETATLKCYPIPRHDTVYWYQQGPGQDPQFLISFYEKMQSDKGSIPDRFSAQQFSDYHSELNMSSLELGDSALYFCASSLPEGYKYFGPGTRLTVT.

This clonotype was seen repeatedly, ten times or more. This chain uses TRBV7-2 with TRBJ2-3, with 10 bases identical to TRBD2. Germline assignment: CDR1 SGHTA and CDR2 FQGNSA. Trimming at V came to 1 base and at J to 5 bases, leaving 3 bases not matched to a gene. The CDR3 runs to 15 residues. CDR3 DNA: TGTGCCAGCAGCTTAGACAGGACTAGCGGAGATACGCAGTATTTT. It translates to CASSLDRTSGDTQYF.

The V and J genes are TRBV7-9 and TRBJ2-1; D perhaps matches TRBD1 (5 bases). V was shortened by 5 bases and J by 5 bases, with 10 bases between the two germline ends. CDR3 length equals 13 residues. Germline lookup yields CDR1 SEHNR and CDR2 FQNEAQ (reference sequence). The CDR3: CASSQTENNEQFF. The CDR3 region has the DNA TGTGCCAGCAGCCAGACAGAAAACAATGAGCAGTTCTTC.

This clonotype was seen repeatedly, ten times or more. The CDR3 region is CASSFGRRQVPYNEQFF. DNA for the CDR3: TGTGCCAGCAGCTTTGGTCGACGACAGGTCCCCTACAATGAGCAGTTCTTC. The V call is TRBV5-6, the J call TRBJ2-1; D perhaps matches TRBD1 (6 bases). V was clipped by 2 bases and J by 2 bases, with 17 bases between them. Germline assignment: CDR1 SGHDT and CDR2 YYEEEE. The CDR3 covers 17 residues. Using reference TRBV5-6 and TRBJ2-1 for the parts outside the CDR3, the full variable domain is DAGVTQSPTHLIKTRGQQVTLRCSPKSGHDTVSWYQQALGQGPQFIFQYYEEEERQRGNFPDRFSGHQFPNYSSELNVNALLLGDSALYLCASSFGRRQVPYNEQFFGPGTRLTVL.

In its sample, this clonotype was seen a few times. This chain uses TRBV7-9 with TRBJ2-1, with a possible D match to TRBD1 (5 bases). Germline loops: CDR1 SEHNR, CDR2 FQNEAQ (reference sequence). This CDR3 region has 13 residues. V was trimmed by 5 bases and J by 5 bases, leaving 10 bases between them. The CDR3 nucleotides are TGTGCCAGCAGCGCATGGGGCCACAATGAGCAGTTCTTC. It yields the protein CASSAWGHNEQFF.

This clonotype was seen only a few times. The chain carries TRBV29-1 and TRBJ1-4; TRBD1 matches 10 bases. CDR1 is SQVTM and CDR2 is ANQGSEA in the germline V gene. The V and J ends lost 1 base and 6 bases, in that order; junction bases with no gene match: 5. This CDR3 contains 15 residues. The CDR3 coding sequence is TGCAGCGTTGAAGCCGGGGGGACAGGGGATGAAAAACTGTTTTTT. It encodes CSVEAGGTGDEKLFF.

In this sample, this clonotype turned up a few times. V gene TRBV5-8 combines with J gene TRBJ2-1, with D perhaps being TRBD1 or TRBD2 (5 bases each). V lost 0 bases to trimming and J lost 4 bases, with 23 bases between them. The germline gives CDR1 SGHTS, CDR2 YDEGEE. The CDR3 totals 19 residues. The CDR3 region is CASSLARVRVGPRYNEQFF. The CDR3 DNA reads TGTGCCAGCAGCTTGGCTCGGGTACGCGTGGGACCTCGTTACAATGAGCAGTTCTTC.

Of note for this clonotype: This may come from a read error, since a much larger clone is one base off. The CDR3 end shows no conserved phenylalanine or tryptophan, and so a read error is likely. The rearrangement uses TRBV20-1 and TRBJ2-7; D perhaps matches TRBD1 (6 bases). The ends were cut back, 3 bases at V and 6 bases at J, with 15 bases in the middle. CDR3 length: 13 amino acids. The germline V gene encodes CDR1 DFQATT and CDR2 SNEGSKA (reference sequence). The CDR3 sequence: CSARKDRLLEQYL. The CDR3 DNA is TGCAGTGCTAGGAAGGACAGACTGCTCGAGCAGTACTTA.

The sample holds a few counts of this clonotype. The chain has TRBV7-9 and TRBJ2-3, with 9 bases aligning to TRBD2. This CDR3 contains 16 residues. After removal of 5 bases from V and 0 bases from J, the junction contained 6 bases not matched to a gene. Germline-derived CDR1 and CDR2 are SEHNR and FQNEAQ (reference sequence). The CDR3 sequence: CASSGLAGLSTDTQYF. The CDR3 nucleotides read TGTGCCAGCAGCGGTCTAGCGGGGCTTAGCACAGATACGCAGTATTTT.

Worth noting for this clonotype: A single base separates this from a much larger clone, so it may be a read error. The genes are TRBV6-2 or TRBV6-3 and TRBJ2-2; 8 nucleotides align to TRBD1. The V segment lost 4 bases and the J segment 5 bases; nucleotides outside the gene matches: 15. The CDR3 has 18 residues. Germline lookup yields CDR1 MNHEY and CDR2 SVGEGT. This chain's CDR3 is CASSFSGAGGKETGELFF. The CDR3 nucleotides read TGTGCCAGCAGTTTCTCCGGGGCAGGGGGCAAAGAGACCGGGGAGCTGTTTTTT.